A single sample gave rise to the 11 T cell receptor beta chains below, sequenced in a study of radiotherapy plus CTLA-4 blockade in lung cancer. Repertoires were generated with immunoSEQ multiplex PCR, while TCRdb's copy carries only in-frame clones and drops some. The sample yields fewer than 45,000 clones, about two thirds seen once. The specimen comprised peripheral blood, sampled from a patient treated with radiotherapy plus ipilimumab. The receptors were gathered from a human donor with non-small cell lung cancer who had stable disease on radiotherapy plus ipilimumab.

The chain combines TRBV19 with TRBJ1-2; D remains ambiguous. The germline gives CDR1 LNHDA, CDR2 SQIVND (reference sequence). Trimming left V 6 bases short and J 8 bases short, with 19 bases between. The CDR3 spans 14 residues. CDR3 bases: TGTGCCAGTAGAACCGGGCCACCCGGGATCGGCTACACCTTC. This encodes CASRTGPPGIGYTF.

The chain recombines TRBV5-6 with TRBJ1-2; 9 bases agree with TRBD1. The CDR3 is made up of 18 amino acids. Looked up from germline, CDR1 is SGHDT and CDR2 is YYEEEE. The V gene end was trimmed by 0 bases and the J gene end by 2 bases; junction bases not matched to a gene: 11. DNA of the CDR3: TGTGCCAGCAGCTTGGCGGGGACAGGGTTTTTTATGAACTATGGCTACACCTTC. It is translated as CASSLAGTGFFMNYGYTF.

CDR3 nucleotides: TGTGCCAGCAGTAGAGCGGGGGGTGCGCAAGAGACCCAGTACTTC. Translating gives CASSRAGGAQETQYF. This sequence joins TRBV5-6 and TRBJ2-5; 9 bases are shared with TRBD2. Germline CDR1 reads SGHDT; CDR2 reads YYEEEE. V shed 5 bases and J 2 bases; nucleotides not matched to a gene: 7. The CDR3 runs to 15 residues.

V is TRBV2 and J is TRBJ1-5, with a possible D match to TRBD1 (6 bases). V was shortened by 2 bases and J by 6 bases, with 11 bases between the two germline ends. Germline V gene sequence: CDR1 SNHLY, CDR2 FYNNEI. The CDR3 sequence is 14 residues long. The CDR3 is CASSERGGPQPQHF. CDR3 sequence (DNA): TGTGCCAGCAGTGAACGGGGGGGGCCTCAGCCCCAGCATTTT.

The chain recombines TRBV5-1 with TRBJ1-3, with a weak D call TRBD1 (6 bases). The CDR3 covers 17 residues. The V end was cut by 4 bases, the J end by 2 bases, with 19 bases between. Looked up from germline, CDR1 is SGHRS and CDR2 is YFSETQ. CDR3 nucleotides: TGCGCCAGCAGCCTGGGGACATTGGTCGGAGCTGGAAACACCATATATTTT. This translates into CASSLGTLVGAGNTIYF.

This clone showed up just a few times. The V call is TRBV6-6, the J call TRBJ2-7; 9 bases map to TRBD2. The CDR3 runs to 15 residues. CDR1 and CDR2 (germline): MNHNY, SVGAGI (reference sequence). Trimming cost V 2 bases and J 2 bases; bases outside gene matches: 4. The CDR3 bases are TGTGCCAGCAGTTACCCGACTAGCGGAGCCTACGAGCAGTACTTC. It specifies CASSYPTSGAYEQYF.

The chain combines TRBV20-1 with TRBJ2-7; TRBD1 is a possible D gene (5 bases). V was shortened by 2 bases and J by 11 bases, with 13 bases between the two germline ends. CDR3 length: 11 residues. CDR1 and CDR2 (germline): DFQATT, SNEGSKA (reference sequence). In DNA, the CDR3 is TGCAGTGCTAGAAAAAAACAGGAAGAGTACTTC. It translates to CSARKKQEEYF.

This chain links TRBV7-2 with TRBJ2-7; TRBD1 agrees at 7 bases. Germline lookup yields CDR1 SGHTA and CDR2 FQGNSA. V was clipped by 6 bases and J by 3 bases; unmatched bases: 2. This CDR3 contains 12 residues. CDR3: CASRRDSYEQYF. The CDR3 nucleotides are TGTGCCAGCAGGAGGGACAGCTACGAGCAGTACTTC.

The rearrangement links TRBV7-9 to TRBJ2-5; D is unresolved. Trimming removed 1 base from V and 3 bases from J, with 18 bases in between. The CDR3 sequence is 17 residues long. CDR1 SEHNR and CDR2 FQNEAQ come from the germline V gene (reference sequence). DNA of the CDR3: TGTGCCAGCAGCTTAGTTCGCCCCGACAACGGTAAAGAGACCCAGTACTTC. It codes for CASSLVRPDNGKETQYF.

The CDR3 coding sequence is TGCAGCACTAAGCGGAACACTGAAGCTTTCTTT. It yields the protein CSTKRNTEAFF. The chain combines TRBV29-1 with TRBJ1-1; D is uncertain. Trimming removed 8 bases from V and 1 base from J, with 8 bases in between. From germline, CDR1 is SQVTM and CDR2 ANQGSEA. This CDR3 is built from 11 residues.

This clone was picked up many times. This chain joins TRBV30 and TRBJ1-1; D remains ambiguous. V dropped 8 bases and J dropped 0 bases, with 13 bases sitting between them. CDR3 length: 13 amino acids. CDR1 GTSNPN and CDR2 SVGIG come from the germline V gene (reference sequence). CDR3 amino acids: CATSGWVNTEAFF. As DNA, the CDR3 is TGTGCCACCTCGGGATGGGTGAACACTGAAGCTTTCTTT.